The sequence of this T cell receptor (beta chain) was determined in a study of shared clonotypes between healthy human individuals. Overall study results and limits: Relative to clonotypes present in all four donors, those not shared had lower generation probabilities.

On this clone itself: Its antigen is undetermined.

Germline CDR1 reads MGHDK; CDR2 reads SYGVNS. CDR3 length: 14 amino acids. The V and J ends lost 4 bases and 0 bases respectively, with 10 bases between them. The table came from immunoSEQ multiplex PCR; TCRdb's copy has only in-frame clones and leaves some out. The sample yields roughly 1,500,000 clones, nearly 99% seen once. The sample comprised naive CD4+ T cells sorted from blood. Subset of the sample: CD45RA+ positively selected. J is TRBJ2-7 and V is TRBV25-1, with a possible D match to TRBD2 (5 bases). The sequence came from a man aged 25 to 40 in good health. This CDR3 is CASSALGISYEQYF. Written as DNA, the CDR3 is TGTGCCAGCAGTGCCCTCGGGATCTCCTACGAGCAGTACTTC.